The TCR beta chain described here comes from a study of regulatory T cells in long-lasting Graves disease. Findings and caveats of the study: Among samples with persistent disease, TRBV28, TRBJ1-2 and TRBJ2-5 were favored.

The sample's time point: newly diagnosed GD, antithyroid drugs for less than 3 months. Following extraction of RNA from PBMCs, that RNA was used to make the TCR library. V was trimmed by 7 bases and J by 9 bases, leaving 25 bases between them. Germline V CDR1 and CDR2: MRHNA, SNTAGT. The CDR3 runs to 16 residues. As concerns this clonotype: The antigen is unknown.

Arm-PCR of CDR3 regions and iRepertoire HTBI primers were used to build TCR beta libraries. TCRdb processed the multiplex PCR reads anew with MiXCR; each CDR3 protein has one entry. Here the sample spans 550,000 or so distinct CDR3 sequences, around 11% being singletons. This same sample was also taken into another study, of T cells in Graves' hyperthyroidism and ophthalmopathy. From that second work: The HTBI primer set was used in a first-round RT-PCR of the TCR CDR3. Ophthalmopathy stood apart from stable hyperthyroidism in a 13 V-J model.

The chain couples TRBV6-4 to TRBJ2-1, with D perhaps matching TRBD1 (9 bases). The material was peripheral blood mononuclear cells (PBMCs), obtained at new diagnosis, from a patient treated with antithyroid drugs. The source is a young woman with Graves disease. CDR3 coding DNA: TGTGCCAGCATCAGATCCTTGGGGACAGGGACTAGTGAGCAGTTCTTC. The encoded protein is CASIRSLGTGTSEQFF.